These 30 T cell receptor beta chains share one sample of origin, sequenced in a study of PD-1 blockade in classical Hodgkin lymphoma (dated by TCRdb to about 2020). The time point label corresponds to: cycle 4 day 1 (C4D1), after five to seven weeks of nivolumab. Every trial patient had relapsed following autologous stem cell transplantation, and prior brentuximab vedotin exposure was what differed among cohorts A, B and C. Libraries were prepared through the immunoSEQ multiplex PCR assay. In its TCRdb copy, this immuneACCESS table keeps in-frame sequences only and misses some clones. Where compared with another copy, unresolved V genes explain less than half of these, and the others have no known cause. The sample table lists about 64,000 clones, about 92% of them with a count of one. Together, the top ten hold around 8% of the sample. The sample consisted of peripheral blood mononuclear cells (PBMCs), taken before the fourth cycle of nivolumab. The receptors shown here come from a human donor with classical Hodgkin lymphoma.

This chain links TRBV6-1 with TRBJ1-1; D is perhaps TRBD1 (5 bases). CDR3 length: 17 residues. Trimming removed 0 bases from V and 6 bases from J, with 20 bases in between. The V gene's germline CDR1 is MNHNS and CDR2 SASEGT. The CDR3 DNA reads as TGTGCCAGCAGTGAAGCGTTTTGGGGCGGGGAGACGGCTGAAGCTTTCTTT. Translated: CASSEAFWGGETAEAFF.

The chain links TRBV29-1 to TRBJ2-1; TRBD1 agrees at 7 bases. The CDR3 is 14 residues long. CDR1 is SQVTM, CDR2 ANQGSEA, per germline. V lost 3 bases and J lost 0; bases outside the gene matches: 2. This chain's CDR3 is CSVEAGGSYNEQFF. The CDR3 region has the DNA TGCAGCGTTGAGGCAGGGGGCTCCTACAATGAGCAGTTCTTC.

The rearrangement links TRBV18 to TRBJ2-1; 7 bases are shared with TRBD2. J lost 7 bases, V lost 5 bases, and 5 bases had no gene match. The germline V gene encodes CDR1 KGHSH and CDR2 LQKENI. The CDR3 loop spans 13 amino acids. The CDR3 reads CASSTGRGNEQFF. The CDR3 DNA reads as TGTGCCAGCTCAACGGGGAGGGGTAATGAGCAGTTCTTC.

This clone was seen only once. This rearrangement joins TRBV7-2 to TRBJ2-5; 10 bases fit TRBD2. V lost 1 base and J lost 5; bases outside the gene matches: 7. This CDR3 has 16 residues. Germline CDR1 is SGHTA and CDR2 is FQGNSA. The CDR3 DNA sequence: TGTGCCAGCAGCTTAGTGAGCGGGAGGGCCGGTGAGACCCAGTACTTC. Amino acid sequence: CASSLVSGRAGETQYF.

The chain has TRBV6-5 and TRBJ2-2; D gene ambiguous. V was pared by 2 bases and J by 5 bases, with 9 bases between. Germline lookup yields CDR1 MNHEY and CDR2 SVGAGI. The CDR3 consists of 14 residues. The chain's CDR3 is CASSYRANTGELFF. The CDR3 region has the DNA TGTGCCAGCAGTTACAGGGCCAATACCGGGGAGCTGTTTTTT.

For this clone: One end of the junction does not line up with germline, which may come from a read error. The rearrangement links TRBV7-7 to TRBJ1-4; TRBD1 might be the D (6 bases). The germline V gene has CDR1 SSHAT and CDR2 FNYEAQ (reference sequence). This CDR3 is 16 amino acids long. The CDR3 region has the DNA TGTGCTAGCAGCTTAGGGGGGGTAGGTAGGTTTCTGGAACTGTTTTTT. Its translation is CASSLGGVGRFLELFF.

V is TRBV7-9 and J is TRBJ2-7; unclear D gene. The CDR3 length is 12 residues. V dropped 5 bases and J dropped 3 bases, with 8 bases sitting between them. Per the germline V gene, CDR1 is SEHNR and CDR2 is FQNEAQ (reference sequence). CDR3: CASSPKGYEQYF. Here the CDR3 DNA reads TGTGCCAGCAGCCCCAAGGGCTACGAGCAGTACTTC.

V gene TRBV6-1 combines with J gene TRBJ2-7; 7 bases map to TRBD2. Losses at the gene ends were 4 bases for V and 5 bases for J; bases not matched to a gene: 8. This CDR3 comprises 14 residues. The germline CDR1 and CDR2 sequences are MNHNS and SASEGT. The CDR3 region is CASSGAWTRDEQYF. The CDR3 DNA reads TGTGCCAGCAGTGGCGCTTGGACTAGAGACGAGCAGTACTTC.

The rearrangement joins TRBV28 to TRBJ1-5; no clear D. Germline CDR1 MDHEN, CDR2 SYDVKM. The ends were cut back, 7 bases at V and 0 bases at J, with 10 bases in the middle. This CDR3 has 14 residues. The CDR3 spells CASNAVYSNQPQHF. In DNA form, the CDR3 reads TGTGCCAGCAATGCAGTTTATAGCAATCAGCCCCAGCATTTT.

CDR3 DNA: TGTGCCAGCAGTTACTCGTCCGCGCCCGGCTACACCTTC. Amino acids: CASSYSSAPGYTF. The chain recombines TRBV6-6 with TRBJ1-2; D is unclear. V gave up 0 bases and J gave up 8 bases, with 10 bases separating them. Germline CDR1 reads MNHNY; CDR2 reads SVGAGI (reference sequence). CDR3 length equals 13 residues.

V usage is TRBV28 and J usage is TRBJ1-2; 10 positions agree with TRBD1. After removal of 6 bases from V and 4 bases from J, the junction contained 11 bases not matched to a gene. This CDR3 contains 16 residues. Per germline, CDR1 MDHEN and CDR2 SYDVKM. The CDR3 sequence is CASRSTGGYGTYGYTF. The CDR3, as DNA: TGTGCCAGCAGGTCGACAGGGGGCTACGGGACCTATGGCTACACCTTC.

V and J are TRBV6-6 and TRBJ1-5; D perhaps matches TRBD1 (5 bases). The CDR3 is made up of 14 amino acids. The V gene lost 5 bases and the J gene lost 0 bases, with 8 bases spanning the gap. The V gene's germline CDR1 is MNHNY and CDR2 SVGAGI (reference sequence). CDR3 DNA sequence: TGTGCCAGCAGTCATAGGGGTAGCAATCAGCCCCAGCATTTT. This translates into CASSHRGSNQPQHF.

The sample holds one count of this clone. The gene calls are TRBV28 and TRBJ1-4; D perhaps matches TRBD1 (6 bases). The CDR3 runs 14 residues. Germline V gene sequence: CDR1 MDHEN, CDR2 SYDVKM. Between the trimmed V and J ends, which lost 6 bases and 8 bases, there was a span of 16 bases. DNA of the CDR3: TGTGCCAGCAGGAAGGGGGGCATCTTGGAAAAACTGTTTTTT. Residues: CASRKGGILEKLFF.

The chain has TRBV6-1 and TRBJ2-7; D is unresolved. CDR1 is MNHNS and CDR2 is SASEGT in the germline V gene. V was shortened by 5 bases and J by 6 bases, with 20 bases between the two germline ends. The CDR3 length is 15 residues. The DNA of the CDR3 is TGTGCCAGCAGTAAACCCAGGACCGACCTTTCCGAGCAGTACTTC. It specifies CASSKPRTDLSEQYF.

The V gene is TRBV11-2, the J gene TRBJ2-7; TRBD1 agrees at 8 bases. In germline, CDR1 is SGHAT, CDR2 FQNNGV. V lost 0 bases to trimming and J lost 3 bases; unmatched junction nucleotides: 7. The CDR3 extends over 16 amino acids. In DNA, the CDR3 is TGTGCCAGCAGCTTAGAGGACCAGGGGGCTGGCTACGAGCAGTACTTC. Residues: CASSLEDQGAGYEQYF.

This clone was seen just once. The CDR3 DNA follows: TGTGCCATCGGTCAGGGGGAAAGAAACTACGAGCAGTACTTC. Its protein product is CAIGQGERNYEQYF. This rearrangement joins TRBV10-3 to TRBJ2-7; TRBD1 matches at 7 bases. This CDR3 has 14 residues. Trimming took 8 bases from V and 3 from J; bases not matched to a gene: 10. The germline V gene has CDR1 ENHRY and CDR2 SYGVKD.

The V call is TRBV28, the J call TRBJ2-4, with a tentative D call TRBD2 (5 bases). In germline, CDR1 is MDHEN, CDR2 SYDVKM. V was pared by 5 bases and J by 0 bases, with 8 bases between. CDR3 size: 14 residues. CDR3 sequence (DNA): TGTGCCAGCAGTAGAGCGGTAGCCAAAAACATTCAGTACTTC. Its protein product is CASSRAVAKNIQYF.

The chain joins TRBV5-8 to TRBJ2-7, with 7 bases fitting TRBD2. CDR3 length: 16 residues. Germline CDR1 and CDR2: SGHTS and YDEGEE. Losses at the gene ends were 4 bases for V and 5 bases for J; bases not matched to a gene: 15. For the CDR3, the DNA is TGTGCCAGCAGCCGCCCCCACTCGGGGGGAGCCCACGAGCAGTACTTC. It codes for CASSRPHSGGAHEQYF.

The chain links TRBV6-1 to TRBJ2-3, with D perhaps matching TRBD2 (6 bases). The CDR3 is made up of 16 amino acids. Germline-derived CDR1 and CDR2 are MNHNS and SASEGT. Deletions cut 4 bases from V and 6 bases from J, with 20 bases between. The DNA for the CDR3 is TGTGCCAGCAGTGGACCCTCCGGTACCGCGGGGGATACGCAGTATTTT. It specifies CASSGPSGTAGDTQYF.

This chain links TRBV7-2 with TRBJ2-1; D is unresolved. CDR1 and CDR2 from the germline V gene are SGHTA and FQGNSA. V shed 4 bases and J shed 8 bases, with 9 bases lying between them. There are 12 residues in the CDR3. This chain's CDR3 is CASSSSIYEQFF. CDR3 DNA sequence: TGTGCCAGCAGCTCCAGTATATATGAGCAGTTCTTC. Full variable domain (remainder filled in from reference TRBV7-2 and TRBJ2-1): GAGVSQSPSNKVTEKGKDVELRCDPISGHTALYWYRQSLGQGLEFLIYFQGNSAPDKSGLPSDRFSAERTGGSVSTLTIQRTQQEDSAVYLCASSSSIYEQFFGPGTRLTVL.

The chain links TRBV19 to TRBJ2-6; D might be TRBD1 (6 bases). CDR3 length: 16 residues. Germline V gives CDR1 LNHDA, CDR2 SQIVND (reference sequence). V dropped 8 bases and J dropped 2 bases, with 16 bases sitting between them. The DNA of the CDR3 is TGTGCCAGTCGCGACCCAGGGGTGGCTGGGGCCAACGTCCTGACTTTC. It translates to CASRDPGVAGANVLTF.

The chain is built from TRBV6-5 and TRBJ1-5; 7 positions agree with TRBD1. The CDR3 extends over 14 amino acids. V shed 6 bases, J shed 5 bases, and the junction held 7 bases outside the gene matches. From germline, CDR1 is MNHEY and CDR2 SVGAGI. Here the CDR3 reads CASSDREGDQPQHF. The CDR3 DNA is TGTGCCAGCAGCGACAGGGAAGGGGATCAGCCCCAGCATTTT.

V gene TRBV5-6 combines with J gene TRBJ2-7, with 7 positions matching TRBD2. Germline CDR1 SGHDT, CDR2 YYEEEE. J was trimmed by 0 bases and V by 0 bases; bases with no gene match: 3. This CDR3 region has 15 residues. The CDR3 region is CASSLAGLVSYEQYF. CDR3 DNA: TGTGCCAGCAGCTTGGCCGGACTAGTCTCCTACGAGCAGTACTTC. Filled out from reference TRBV5-6 and TRBJ2-7, the complete variable domain reads DAGVTQSPTHLIKTRGQQVTLRCSPKSGHDTVSWYQQALGQGPQFIFQYYEEEERQRGNFPDRFSGHQFPNYSSELNVNALLLGDSALYLCASSLAGLVSYEQYFGPGTRLTVT.

The V and J genes are TRBV5-5 and TRBJ2-3, with D tentatively TRBD2 (6 bases). With 3 bases removed from V and 6 bases from J, the gap between germline ends came to 26 bases. Germline V CDR1 and CDR2: SGHKS, YYEKEE (reference sequence). There are 18 residues in the CDR3. CDR3 nucleotides: TGTGCCAGCAGCTGGCCCAGGTCTAGCGAAGGGTGGGGGGATACGCAGTATTTT. Residues: CASSWPRSSEGWGDTQYF. The full variable domain, completed using reference TRBV5-5 and TRBJ2-3, is DAGVTQSPTHLIKTRGQQVTLRCSPISGHKSVSWYQQVLGQGPQFIFQYYEKEERGRGNFPDRFSARQFPNYSSELNVNALLLGDSALYLCASSWPRSSEGWGDTQYFGPGTRLTVL.

The V gene is TRBV20-1, the J gene TRBJ2-7; D not certain. The CDR3 is 10 residues long. Deletions cut 8 bases from V and 5 bases from J, with 10 bases between. Germline V gene data show CDR1 as DFQATT and CDR2 as SNEGSKA (reference sequence). CDR3 in amino acids: CSINRDEQYF. The CDR3 DNA is TGCAGTATCAACCGGGACGAGCAGTACTTC.

This clone is a singleton in its sample. J is TRBJ2-7 and V is TRBV18; D may be TRBD1 (5 bases). CDR3 length: 14 amino acids. V was shortened by 4 bases and J by 7 bases, with 17 bases between the two germline ends. Looked up from germline, CDR1 is KGHSH and CDR2 is LQKENI. The CDR3 loop reads CASSLTGAPWEQYF. In DNA form, the CDR3 reads TGTGCCAGCTCACTAACAGGAGCCCCCTGGGAGCAGTACTTC.

The chain has TRBV11-2 and TRBJ2-7, with 7 nucleotides matching TRBD1. The germline V gene encodes CDR1 SGHAT and CDR2 FQNNGV. The CDR3 sequence is 15 residues long. The trim removed 5 bases at V and 2 bases at J, leaving 9 bases unmatched. The CDR3 reads CASSPQTGLPYEQYF. The CDR3 coding sequence is TGTGCCAGCAGCCCTCAGACAGGGTTGCCCTACGAGCAGTACTTC.

V usage is TRBV2 and J usage is TRBJ2-7; TRBD2 matches at 8 bases. Trimming at V came to 7 bases and at J to 4 bases, leaving 6 bases not matched to a gene. The length of the CDR3 is 13 residues. The germline V gene has CDR1 SNHLY and CDR2 FYNNEI. CDR3 bases: TGTGCCAGCAAGAGGACTAGCTTGTACGAGCAGTACTTC. It encodes CASKRTSLYEQYF. Combining the CDR3 with reference TRBV2 and TRBJ2-7 gives the whole variable domain EPEVTQTPSHQVTQMGQEVILRCVPISNHLYFYWYRQILGQKVEFLVSFYNNEISEKSEIFDDQFSVERPDGSNFTLKIRSTKLEDSAMYFCASKRTSLYEQYFGPGTRLTVT.

The genes are TRBV19 and TRBJ2-3; D is uncertain. Trimming took 7 bases from V and 4 from J, leaving 24 bases between them. The CDR3 extends over 17 amino acids. CDR1 and CDR2 (germline): LNHDA, SQIVND (reference sequence). CDR3 in amino acids: CASTTSLLNSRADTQYF. The CDR3 DNA reads TGTGCCAGTACCACCAGCCTCTTAAATTCAAGGGCAGATACGCAGTATTTT. The variable domain in full, with the rest retrieved from reference TRBV19 and TRBJ2-3, is DGGITQSPKYLFRKEGQNVTLSCEQNLNHDAMYWYRQDPGQGLRLIYYSQIVNDFQKGDIAEGYSVSREKKESFPLTVTSAQKNPTAFYLCASTTSLLNSRADTQYFGPGTRLTVL.

V gene TRBV6-1 combines with J gene TRBJ1-3; tentative D call: TRBD1 (5 bases). The germline V gene encodes CDR1 MNHNS and CDR2 SASEGT. Trimming shortened V by 2 bases and J by 4 bases, and 9 bases separated the two germline ends. The CDR3 length is 14 residues. This CDR3 is CASSERGLGNTIYF. DNA of the CDR3: TGTGCCAGCAGTGAACGGGGGTTAGGAAACACCATATATTTT.